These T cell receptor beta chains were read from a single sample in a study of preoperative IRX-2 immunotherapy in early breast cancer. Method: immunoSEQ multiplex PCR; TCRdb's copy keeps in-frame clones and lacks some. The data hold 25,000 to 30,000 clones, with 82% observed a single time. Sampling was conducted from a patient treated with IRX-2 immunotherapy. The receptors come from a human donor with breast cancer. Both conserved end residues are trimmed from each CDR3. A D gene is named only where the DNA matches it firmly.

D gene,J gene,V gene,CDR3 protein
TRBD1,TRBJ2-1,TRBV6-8,ASSSGTGGYNEQF
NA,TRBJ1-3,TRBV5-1,ASSLSAGYSGNTIY
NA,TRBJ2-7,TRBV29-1,RGRGLRITYEQY
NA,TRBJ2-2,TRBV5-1,ASSLSNRVYGGELF
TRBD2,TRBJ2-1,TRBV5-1,ASRRGLAVSYNEQF
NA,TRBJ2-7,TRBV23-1,ASSSPSSRAGYEQY
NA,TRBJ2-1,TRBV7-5,ASSPRTSQPNEQF
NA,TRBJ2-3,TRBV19,ASSIGGDTQY
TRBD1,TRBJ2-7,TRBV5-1,ASKITGGGDEQY
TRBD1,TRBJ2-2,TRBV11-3,ASSGAAGGYTGELF
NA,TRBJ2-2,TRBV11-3,ASSLAGPTGTDTGELF
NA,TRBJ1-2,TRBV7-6,ASSLDVANYGYT
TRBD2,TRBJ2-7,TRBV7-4,ASSFTSGYEQY
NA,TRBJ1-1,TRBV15,ATSTKPGRLNTEAF
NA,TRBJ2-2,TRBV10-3,AISETTRVNTGELF
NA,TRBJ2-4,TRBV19,ASSILDSAIPNIQY
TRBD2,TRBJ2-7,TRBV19,ASKIDGRAGEQY
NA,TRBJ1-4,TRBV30,AWSTGTVDEKLF
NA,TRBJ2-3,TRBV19,ASSMVGSTDTQY
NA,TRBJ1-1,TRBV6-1,ASSEALTNTEAF
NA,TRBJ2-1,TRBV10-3,AISESGNEQF
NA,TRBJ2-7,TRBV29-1,SVESGDKYEQY
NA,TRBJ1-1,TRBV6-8,ASSYFRTDIHTEAF
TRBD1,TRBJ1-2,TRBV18,ASSPYVGDRRGYT
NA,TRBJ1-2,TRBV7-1,ASSSRDPGVDGYT
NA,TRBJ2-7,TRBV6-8,ASSYDDNPGSEQY
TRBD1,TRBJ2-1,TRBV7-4,ASSDTGDYNEQF
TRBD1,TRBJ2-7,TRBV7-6,ASSFRTLGGQYYEQY
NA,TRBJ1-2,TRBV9,ASSLDHLGPYGYT
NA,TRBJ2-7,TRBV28,ASSFRTTGEQY
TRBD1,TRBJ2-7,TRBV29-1,SGRPGGRDEQY
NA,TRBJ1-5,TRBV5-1,ASSLWGARDQPQH
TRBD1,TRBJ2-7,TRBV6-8,ASTGTGYEQY
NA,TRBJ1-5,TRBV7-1,ASSLPGLNQPQH
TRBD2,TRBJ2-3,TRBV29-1,SVVIAGGADTQY
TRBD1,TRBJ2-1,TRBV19,ASSNRGYNEQF
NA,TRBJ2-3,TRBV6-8,AISGGLSTDTQY
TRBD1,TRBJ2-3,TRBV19,ASSSSNRGRADTQY
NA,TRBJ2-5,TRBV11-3,ASSPTTNKETQY
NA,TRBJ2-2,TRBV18,ASSPQGGELF
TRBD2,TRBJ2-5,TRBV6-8,ASGGTSGSGREYETQY
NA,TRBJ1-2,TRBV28,ASSQGPYGYT
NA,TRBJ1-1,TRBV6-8,ASSFPGAAAF
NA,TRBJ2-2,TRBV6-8,ASRGQTNTGELF
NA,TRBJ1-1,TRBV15,ATSRDLLAHTEAF
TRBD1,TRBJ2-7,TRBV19,ASSAEGTGGSYEQY
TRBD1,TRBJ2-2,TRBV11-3,ASRSPPGQGSGELF
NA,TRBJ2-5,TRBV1,ASSQGRTGGGETQY